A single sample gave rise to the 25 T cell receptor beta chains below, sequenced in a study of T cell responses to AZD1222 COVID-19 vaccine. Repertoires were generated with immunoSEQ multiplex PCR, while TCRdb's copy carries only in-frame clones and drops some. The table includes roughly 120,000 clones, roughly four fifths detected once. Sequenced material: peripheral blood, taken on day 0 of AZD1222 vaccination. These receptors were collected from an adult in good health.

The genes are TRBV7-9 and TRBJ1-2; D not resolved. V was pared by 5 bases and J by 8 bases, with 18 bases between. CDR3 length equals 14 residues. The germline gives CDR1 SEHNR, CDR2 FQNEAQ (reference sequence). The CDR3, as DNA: TGTGCCAGCAGCCCAACCCCGGATACGGGAGGCTACACCTTC. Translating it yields CASSPTPDTGGYTF.

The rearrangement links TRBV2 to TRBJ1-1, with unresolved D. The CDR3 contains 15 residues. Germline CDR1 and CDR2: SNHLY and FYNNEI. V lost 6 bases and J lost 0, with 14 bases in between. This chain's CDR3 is CASRVRSNMNTEAFF. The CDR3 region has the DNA TGTGCCAGCAGAGTCCGGAGCAACATGAACACTGAAGCTTTCTTT.

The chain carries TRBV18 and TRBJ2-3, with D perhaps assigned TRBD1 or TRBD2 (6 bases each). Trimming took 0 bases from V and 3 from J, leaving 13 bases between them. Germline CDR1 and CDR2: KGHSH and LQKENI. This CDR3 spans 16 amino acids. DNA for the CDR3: TGTGCCAGCTCACCACCGTTAGGGGGGAGGACAGATACGCAGTATTTT. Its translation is CASSPPLGGRTDTQYF.

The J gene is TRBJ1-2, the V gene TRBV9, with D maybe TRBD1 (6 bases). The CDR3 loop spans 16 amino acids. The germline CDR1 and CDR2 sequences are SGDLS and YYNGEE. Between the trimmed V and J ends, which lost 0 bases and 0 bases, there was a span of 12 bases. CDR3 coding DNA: TGTGCCAGCAGCGTAGACGGACAGCCCACTAACTATGGCTACACCTTC. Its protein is CASSVDGQPTNYGYTF.

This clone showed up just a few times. CDR3 sequence: CASSSRSNTEAFF. The CDR3 nucleotides read TGTGCCAGCAGTTCAAGATCGAACACTGAAGCTTTCTTT. The chain couples TRBV6-5 to TRBJ1-1; D remains unclear. The V end lost 4 bases, the J end lost 1 base, and 7 bases lay between the germline ends. CDR3 length: 13 residues. The germline gives CDR1 MNHEY, CDR2 SVGAGI.

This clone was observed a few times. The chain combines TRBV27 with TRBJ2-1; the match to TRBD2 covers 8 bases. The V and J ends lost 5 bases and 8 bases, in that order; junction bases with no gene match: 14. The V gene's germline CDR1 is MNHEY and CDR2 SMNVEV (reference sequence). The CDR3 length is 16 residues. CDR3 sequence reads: CASSPLLSGRDDEQFF. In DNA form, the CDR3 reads TGTGCCAGCAGTCCCCTCCTCAGCGGGAGAGATGATGAGCAGTTCTTC.

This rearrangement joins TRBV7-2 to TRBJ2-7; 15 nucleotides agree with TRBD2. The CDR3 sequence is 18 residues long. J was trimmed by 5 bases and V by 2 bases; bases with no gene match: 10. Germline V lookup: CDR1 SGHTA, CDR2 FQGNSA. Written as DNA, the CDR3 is TGTGCCAGCAGCTTATCTGCCCGGACTAGCGGGAGGGTGAACGAGCAGTACTTC. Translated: CASSLSARTSGRVNEQYF.

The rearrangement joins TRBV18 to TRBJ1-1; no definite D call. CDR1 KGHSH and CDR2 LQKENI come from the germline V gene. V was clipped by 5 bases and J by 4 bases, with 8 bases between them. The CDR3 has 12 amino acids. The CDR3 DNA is TGTGCCAGCTCATCCCGACCCACTGAAGCTTTCTTT. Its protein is CASSSRPTEAFF.

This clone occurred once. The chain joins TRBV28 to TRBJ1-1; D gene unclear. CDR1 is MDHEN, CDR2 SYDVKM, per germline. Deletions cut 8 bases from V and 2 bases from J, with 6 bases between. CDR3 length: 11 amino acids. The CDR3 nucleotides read TGTGCCAGCTTCCTCAACACTGAAGCTTTCTTT. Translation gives CASFLNTEAFF.

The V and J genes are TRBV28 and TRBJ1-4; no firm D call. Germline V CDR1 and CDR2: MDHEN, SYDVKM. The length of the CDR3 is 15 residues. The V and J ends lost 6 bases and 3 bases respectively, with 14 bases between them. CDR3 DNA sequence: TGTGCCAGCAGCAGCTGGGGTGAGGCTAATGAAAAACTGTTTTTT. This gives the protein CASSSWGEANEKLFF.

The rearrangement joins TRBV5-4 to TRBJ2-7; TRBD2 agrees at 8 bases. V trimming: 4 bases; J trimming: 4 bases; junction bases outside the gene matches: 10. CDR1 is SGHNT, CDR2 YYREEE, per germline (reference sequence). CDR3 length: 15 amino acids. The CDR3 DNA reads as TGTGCCAGCAGCCGTCAAAGCGGGAGTGTTTACGAGCAGTACTTC. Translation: CASSRQSGSVYEQYF.

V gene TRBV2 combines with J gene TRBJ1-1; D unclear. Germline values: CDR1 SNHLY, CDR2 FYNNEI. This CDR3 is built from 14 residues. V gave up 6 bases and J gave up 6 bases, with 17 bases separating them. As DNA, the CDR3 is TGTGCCAGCAGCTTGACGAGGGCAGCCGCTGAAGCTTTCTTT. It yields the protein CASSLTRAAAEAFF.

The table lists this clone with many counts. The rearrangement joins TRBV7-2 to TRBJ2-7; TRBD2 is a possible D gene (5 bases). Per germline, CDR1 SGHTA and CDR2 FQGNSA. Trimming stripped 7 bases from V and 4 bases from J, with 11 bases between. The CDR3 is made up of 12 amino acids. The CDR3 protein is CASTRAGYEQYF. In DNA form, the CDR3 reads TGTGCCAGCACCCGCGCGGGTTACGAGCAGTACTTC.

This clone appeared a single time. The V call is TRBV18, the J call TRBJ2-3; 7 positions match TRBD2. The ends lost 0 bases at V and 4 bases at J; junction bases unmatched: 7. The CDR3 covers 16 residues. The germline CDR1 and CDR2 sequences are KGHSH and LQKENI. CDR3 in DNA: TGTGCCAGCTCACCACCGGGCGGGAGAAACTCAGATACGCAGTATTTT. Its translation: CASSPPGGRNSDTQYF.

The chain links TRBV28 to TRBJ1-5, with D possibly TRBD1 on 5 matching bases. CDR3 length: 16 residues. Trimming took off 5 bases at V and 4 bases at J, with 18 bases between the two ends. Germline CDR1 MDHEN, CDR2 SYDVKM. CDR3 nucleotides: TGTGCCAGCAGTCCGGGGGACTCCCCAGGGAATCAGCCCCAGCATTTT. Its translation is CASSPGDSPGNQPQHF.

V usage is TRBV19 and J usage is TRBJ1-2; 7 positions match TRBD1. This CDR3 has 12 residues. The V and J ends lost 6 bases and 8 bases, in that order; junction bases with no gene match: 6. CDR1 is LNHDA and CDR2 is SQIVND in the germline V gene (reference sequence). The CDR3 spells CASSLDRAGYTF. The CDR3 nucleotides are TGTGCCAGTAGCCTTGACAGGGCCGGCTACACCTTC.

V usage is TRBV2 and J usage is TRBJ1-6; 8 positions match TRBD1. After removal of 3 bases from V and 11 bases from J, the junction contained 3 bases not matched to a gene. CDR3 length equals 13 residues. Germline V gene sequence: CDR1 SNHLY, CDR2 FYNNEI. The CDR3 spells CASSETGVPPLHF. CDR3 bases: TGTGCCAGCAGTGAGACAGGGGTGCCACCCCTCCACTTT. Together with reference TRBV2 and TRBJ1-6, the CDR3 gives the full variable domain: EPEVTQTPSHQVTQMGQEVILRCVPISNHLYFYWYRQILGQKVEFLVSFYNNEISEKSEIFDDQFSVERPDGSNFTLKIRSTKLEDSAMYFCASSETGVPPLHFGNGTRLTVT.

The CDR3, as DNA: TGCGCCAGCAGCCGGGACAGGGGAGGCAATCAGCCCCAGCATTTT. It is translated as CASSRDRGGNQPQHF. The genes are TRBV10-2 and TRBJ1-5; 10 nucleotides agree with TRBD1. CDR3 length: 15 residues. The germline CDR1 and CDR2 sequences are WSHSY and SAAADI. The V and J ends lost 6 bases and 2 bases, in that order; junction bases with no gene match: 4.

CDR3 in DNA: TGTGCCAGCAGCCCCAGTCTGGGACTAGCGGGGCAAGAGACCCAGTACTTC. This codes for CASSPSLGLAGQETQYF. This chain links TRBV9 with TRBJ2-5, with 13 bases fitting TRBD2. This CDR3 contains 17 residues. V shed 4 bases and J 2 bases; nucleotides not matched to a gene: 8. CDR1 and CDR2 from the germline V gene are SGDLS and YYNGEE. The complete variable domain, with remaining parts taken from reference TRBV9 and TRBJ2-5, reads DSGVTQTPKHLITATGQRVTLRCSPRSGDLSVYWYQQSLDQGLQFLIQYYNGEERAKGNILERFSAQQFPDLHSELNLSSLELGDSALYFCASSPSLGLAGQETQYFGPGTRLLVL.

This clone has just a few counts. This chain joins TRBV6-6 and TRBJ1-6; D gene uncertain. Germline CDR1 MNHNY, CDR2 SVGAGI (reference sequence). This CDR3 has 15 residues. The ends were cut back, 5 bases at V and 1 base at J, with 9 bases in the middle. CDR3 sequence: CASSSRESYNSPLHF. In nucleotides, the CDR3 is TGTGCCAGCAGTAGCCGGGAGTCCTATAATTCACCCCTCCACTTT.

Written as DNA, the CDR3 is TGTGCCAGTAGTCGTAACCGGAACACTGAAGCTTTCTTT. This codes for CASSRNRNTEAFF. This sequence joins TRBV19 and TRBJ1-1; D gene uncertain. Between the trimmed V and J ends, which lost 5 bases and 1 base, there was a span of 8 bases. Germline assignment: CDR1 LNHDA and CDR2 SQIVND (reference sequence). This CDR3 is 13 amino acids long. Looking up the rest from reference TRBV19 and TRBJ1-1 gives the full variable domain: DGGITQSPKYLFRKEGQNVTLSCEQNLNHDAMYWYRQDPGQGLRLIYYSQIVNDFQKGDIAEGYSVSREKKESFPLTVTSAQKNPTAFYLCASSRNRNTEAFFGQGTRLTVV.

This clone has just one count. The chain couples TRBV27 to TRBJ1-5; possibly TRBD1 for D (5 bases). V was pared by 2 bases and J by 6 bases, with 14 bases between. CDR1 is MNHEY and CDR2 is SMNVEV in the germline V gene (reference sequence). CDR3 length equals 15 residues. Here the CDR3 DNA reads TGTGCCAGCAGTTTAATTGGCGGGGGGACTCAGCCCCAGCATTTT. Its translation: CASSLIGGGTQPQHF.

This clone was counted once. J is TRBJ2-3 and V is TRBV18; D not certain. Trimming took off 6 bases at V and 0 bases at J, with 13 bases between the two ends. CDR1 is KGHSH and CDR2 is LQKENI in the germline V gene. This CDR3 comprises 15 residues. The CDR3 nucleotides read TGTGCCAGCTCGCGCACAGATTCTAGCACAGATACGCAGTATTTT. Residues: CASSRTDSSTDTQYF.

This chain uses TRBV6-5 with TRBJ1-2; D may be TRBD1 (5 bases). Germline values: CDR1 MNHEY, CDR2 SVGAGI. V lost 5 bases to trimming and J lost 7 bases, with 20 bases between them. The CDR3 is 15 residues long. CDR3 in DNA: TGTGCCAGCAGTCTCGACAGTTCCTCGCCGGTTGGCTACACCTTC. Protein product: CASSLDSSSPVGYTF.

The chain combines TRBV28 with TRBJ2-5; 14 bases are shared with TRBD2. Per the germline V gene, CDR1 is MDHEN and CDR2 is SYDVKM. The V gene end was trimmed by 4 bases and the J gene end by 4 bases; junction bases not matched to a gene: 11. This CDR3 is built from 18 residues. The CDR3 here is CASSSAGTSGRGRETQYF. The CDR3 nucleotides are TGTGCCAGCAGTTCGGCCGGGACTAGCGGGAGAGGACGAGAGACCCAGTACTTC.